These 5 T cell receptor beta chains share one sample of origin, sequenced in a study of sequential checkpoint blockade in melanoma. Assay: immunoSEQ multiplex PCR; the TCRdb copy retains only in-frame clones and omits some. The sample has around 13,000 clones, roughly a quarter seen once; the top ten hold roughly 17%. Described treatment: randomized to nivolumab then ipilimumab (arm A) or the reverse (arm B). The sequenced sample was tumor tissue (inferred from file names), obtained from a patient given nivolumab and ipilimumab in sequence. Receptors were obtained from a human donor with melanoma.

The chain has TRBV19 and TRBJ2-7; 9 bases align to TRBD1. The CDR3 sequence is 16 residues long. The ends lost 6 bases at V and 4 bases at J; junction bases unmatched: 13. CDR1 and CDR2 from the germline V gene are LNHDA and SQIVND (reference sequence). CDR3 sequence: CASSRQGQGTEYEQYF. CDR3 nucleotides: TGTGCCAGTAGCAGACAAGGACAGGGGACCGAGTACGAGCAGTACTTC.

This clone showed up just a few times. V is TRBV11-3 and J is TRBJ1-1; 7 positions match TRBD1. The CDR3 is 16 residues long. Germline V gene lookup returns CDR1 SGHNT and CDR2 YENEEA. V dropped 5 bases and J dropped 1; count of bases not matched to a gene: 10. The CDR3 DNA is TGTGCCAGCAGCGTAGGGGGCGGGGCGAAGAACACTGAAGCTTTCTTT. This gives the protein CASSVGGGAKNTEAFF. Together with reference TRBV11-3 and TRBJ1-1, the CDR3 gives the full variable domain: EAGVVQSPRYKIIEKKQPVAFWCNPISGHNTLYWYLQNLGQGPELLIRYENEEAVDDSQLPKDRFSAERLKGVDSTLKIQPAELGDSAVYLCASSVGGGAKNTEAFFGQGTRLTVV.

The chain recombines TRBV6-8 with TRBJ2-3; 13 bases align to TRBD2. Trimming removed 4 bases from V and 4 bases from J; junction bases left unmatched: 5. The CDR3 has 16 amino acids. Germline values: CDR1 MNHGY, CDR2 SAAAGT. Here the CDR3 DNA reads TGTGCCAGCAGTTTATCACTAGCGGGAGGGGCAGATACGCAGTATTTT. The encoded protein is CASSLSLAGGADTQYF.

The J gene is TRBJ2-5, the V gene TRBV11-3; a weak D match, TRBD1 (5 bases). Per the germline V gene, CDR1 is SGHNT and CDR2 is YENEEA. This CDR3 has 14 amino acids. Trimming removed 4 bases at V and 5 bases at J, with 14 bases between. As DNA, the CDR3 is TGTGCCAGCAGCTGGGGCAGGTTGGGGGAGACCCAGTACTTC. It specifies CASSWGRLGETQYF.

The table lists this clone with a few counts. This rearrangement joins TRBV28 to TRBJ2-7; tentative D call: TRBD2 (5 bases). Deletions cut 3 bases from V and 5 bases from J, with 11 bases between. The CDR3 sequence is 13 residues long. Germline CDR1 and CDR2: MDHEN and SYDVKM. The CDR3 sequence: CASSFLSGDEQYF. In nucleotides, the CDR3 is TGTGCCAGCAGTTTTTTATCCGGGGACGAGCAGTACTTC.